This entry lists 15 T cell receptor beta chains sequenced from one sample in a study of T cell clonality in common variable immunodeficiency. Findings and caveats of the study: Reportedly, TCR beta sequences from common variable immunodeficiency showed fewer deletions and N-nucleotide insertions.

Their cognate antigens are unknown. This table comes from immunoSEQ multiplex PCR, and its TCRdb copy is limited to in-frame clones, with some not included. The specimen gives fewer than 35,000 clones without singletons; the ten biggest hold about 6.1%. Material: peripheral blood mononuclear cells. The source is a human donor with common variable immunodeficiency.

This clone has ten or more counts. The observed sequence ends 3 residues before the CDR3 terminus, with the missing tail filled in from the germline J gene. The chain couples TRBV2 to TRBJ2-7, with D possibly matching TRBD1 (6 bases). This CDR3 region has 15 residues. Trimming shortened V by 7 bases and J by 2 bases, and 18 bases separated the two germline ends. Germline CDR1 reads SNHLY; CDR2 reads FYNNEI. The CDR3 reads CASNPSGHRTYEQYF. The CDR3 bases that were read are TGTGCCAGCAATCCCTCGGGACACCGTACCTACGAG.

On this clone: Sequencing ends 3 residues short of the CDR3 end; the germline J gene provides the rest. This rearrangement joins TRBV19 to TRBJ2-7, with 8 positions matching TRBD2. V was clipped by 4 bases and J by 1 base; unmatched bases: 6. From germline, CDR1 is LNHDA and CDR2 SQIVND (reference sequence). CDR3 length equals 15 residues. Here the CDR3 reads CASSTGGGLSYEQYF. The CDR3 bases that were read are TGTGCCAGTAGTACCGGCGGGGGGCTTTCCTACGAG.

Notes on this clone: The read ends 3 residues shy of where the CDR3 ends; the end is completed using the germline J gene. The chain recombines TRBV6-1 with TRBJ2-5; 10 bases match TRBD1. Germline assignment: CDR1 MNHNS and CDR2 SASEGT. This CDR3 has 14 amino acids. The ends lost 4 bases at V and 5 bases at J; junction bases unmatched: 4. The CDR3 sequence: CASSARQGAETQYF. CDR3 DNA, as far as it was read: TGTGCCAGCAGTGCCAGACAGGGGGCCGAGACC.

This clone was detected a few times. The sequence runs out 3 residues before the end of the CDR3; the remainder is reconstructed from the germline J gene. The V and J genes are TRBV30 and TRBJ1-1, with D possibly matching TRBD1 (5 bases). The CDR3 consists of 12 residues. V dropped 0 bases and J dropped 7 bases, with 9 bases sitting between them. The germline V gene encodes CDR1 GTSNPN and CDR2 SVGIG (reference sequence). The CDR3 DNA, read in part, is TGTGCCTGGAGTGTGTCAGGGTTTGAA. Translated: CAWSVSGFE. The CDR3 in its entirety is CAWSVSGFEAFF.

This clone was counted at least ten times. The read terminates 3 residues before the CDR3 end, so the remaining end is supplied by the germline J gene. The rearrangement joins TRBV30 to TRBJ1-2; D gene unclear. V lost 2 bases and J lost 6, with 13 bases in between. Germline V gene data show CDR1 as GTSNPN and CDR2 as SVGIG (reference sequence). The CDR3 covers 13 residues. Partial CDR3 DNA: TGTGCCTGGAGTAAACGGTATGGTGATGGC. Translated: CAWSKRYGDG. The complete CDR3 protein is CAWSKRYGDGYTF.

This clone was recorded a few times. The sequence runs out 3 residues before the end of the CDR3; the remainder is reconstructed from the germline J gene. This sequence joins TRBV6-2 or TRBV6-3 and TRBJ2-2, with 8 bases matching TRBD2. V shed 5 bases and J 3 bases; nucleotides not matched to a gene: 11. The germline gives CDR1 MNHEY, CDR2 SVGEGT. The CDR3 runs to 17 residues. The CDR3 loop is CASSRRGGPRYTGELFF. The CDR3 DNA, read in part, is TGTGCCAGCAGTCGTCGGGGGGGGCCAAGGTACACCGGGGAG.

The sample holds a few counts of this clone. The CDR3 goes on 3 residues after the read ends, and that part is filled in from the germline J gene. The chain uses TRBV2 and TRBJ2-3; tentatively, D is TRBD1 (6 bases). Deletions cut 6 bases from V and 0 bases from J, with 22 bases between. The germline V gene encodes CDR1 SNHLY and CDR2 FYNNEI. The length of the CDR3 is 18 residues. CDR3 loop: CASSGRDTLSSSTDTQYF. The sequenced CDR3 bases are TGTGCCAGCAGCGGAAGGGACACGCTCAGCTCTAGCACAGATACG.

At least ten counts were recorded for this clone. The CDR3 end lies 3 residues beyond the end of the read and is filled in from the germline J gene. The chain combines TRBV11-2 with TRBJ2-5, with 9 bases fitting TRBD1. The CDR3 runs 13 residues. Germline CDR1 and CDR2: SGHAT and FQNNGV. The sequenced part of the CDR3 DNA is TGTGCCACCGGTCCGGGACAGGGATTAACC. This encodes CATGPGQGLT. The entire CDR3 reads CATGPGQGLTQYF.

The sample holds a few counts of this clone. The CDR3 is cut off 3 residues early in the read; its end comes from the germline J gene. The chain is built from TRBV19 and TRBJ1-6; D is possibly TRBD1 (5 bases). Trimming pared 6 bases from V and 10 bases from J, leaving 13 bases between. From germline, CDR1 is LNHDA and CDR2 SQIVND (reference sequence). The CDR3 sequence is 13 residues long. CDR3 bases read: TGTGCCAGTAGAGTCGGGGGGGAATCACCC. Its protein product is CASRVGGESP. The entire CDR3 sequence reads CASRVGGESPLHF. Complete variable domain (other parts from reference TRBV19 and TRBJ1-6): DGGITQSPKYLFRKEGQNVTLSCEQNLNHDAMYWYRQDPGQGLRLIYYSQIVNDFQKGDIAEGYSVSREKKESFPLTVTSAQKNPTAFYLCASRVGGESPLHFGNGTRLTVT.

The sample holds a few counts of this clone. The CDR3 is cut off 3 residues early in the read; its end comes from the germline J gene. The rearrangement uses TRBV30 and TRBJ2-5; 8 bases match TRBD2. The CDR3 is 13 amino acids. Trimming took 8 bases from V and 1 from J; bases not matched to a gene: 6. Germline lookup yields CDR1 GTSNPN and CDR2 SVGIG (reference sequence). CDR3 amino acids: CAGRGGPQETQYF. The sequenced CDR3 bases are TGTGCCGGACGCGGGGGGCCCCAAGAGACC.

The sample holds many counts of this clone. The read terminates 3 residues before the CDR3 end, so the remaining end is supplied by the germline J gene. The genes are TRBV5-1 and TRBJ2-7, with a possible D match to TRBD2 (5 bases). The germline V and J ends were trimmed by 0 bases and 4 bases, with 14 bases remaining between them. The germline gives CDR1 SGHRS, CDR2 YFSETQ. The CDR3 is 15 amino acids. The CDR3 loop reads CASSLDASGIYEQYF. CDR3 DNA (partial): TGCGCCAGCAGCTTGGACGCCAGCGGAATATACGAG.

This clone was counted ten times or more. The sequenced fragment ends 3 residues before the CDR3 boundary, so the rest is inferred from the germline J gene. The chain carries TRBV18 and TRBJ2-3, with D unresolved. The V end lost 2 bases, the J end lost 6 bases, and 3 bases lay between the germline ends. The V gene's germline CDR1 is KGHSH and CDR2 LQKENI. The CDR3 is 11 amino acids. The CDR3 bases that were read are TGTGCCAGCTCACCAGGCGATACG. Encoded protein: CASSPGDT. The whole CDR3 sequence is CASSPGDTQYF.

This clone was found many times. CDR3 bases read: TGTGCCTGGACCCAATCGACAGGCGGGGGTTATGGC. It specifies CAWTQSTGGGYG. The complete CDR3 reads CAWTQSTGGGYGYTF. This chain joins TRBV30 and TRBJ1-2, with D possibly TRBD1 on 6 matching bases. From the germline J gene comes the end of the CDR3, since the read stops 3 residues before it. The CDR3 totals 15 residues. The V gene's germline CDR1 is GTSNPN and CDR2 SVGIG (reference sequence). V shed 4 bases and J shed 5 bases, with 20 bases lying between them.

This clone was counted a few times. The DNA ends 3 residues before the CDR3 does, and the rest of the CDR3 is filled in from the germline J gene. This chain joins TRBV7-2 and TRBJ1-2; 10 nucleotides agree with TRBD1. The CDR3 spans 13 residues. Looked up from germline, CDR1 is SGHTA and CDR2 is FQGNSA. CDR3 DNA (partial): TGTGCCAGCAGCCAGGGACAGGGGACGGGC. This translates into CASSQGQGTG. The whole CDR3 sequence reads CASSQGQGTGYTF. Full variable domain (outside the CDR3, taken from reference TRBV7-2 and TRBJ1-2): GAGVSQSPSNKVTEKGKDVELRCDPISGHTALYWYRQSLGQGLEFLIYFQGNSAPDKSGLPSDRFSAERTGGSVSTLTIQRTQQEDSAVYLCASSQGQGTGYTFGSGTRLTVV.

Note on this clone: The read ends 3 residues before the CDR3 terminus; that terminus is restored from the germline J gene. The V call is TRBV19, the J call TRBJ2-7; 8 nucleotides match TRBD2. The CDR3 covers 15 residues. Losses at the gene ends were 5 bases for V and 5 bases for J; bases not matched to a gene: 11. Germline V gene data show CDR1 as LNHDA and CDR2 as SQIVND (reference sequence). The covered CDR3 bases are TGTGCCAGTAGTCCCCCGGCGGGGGGCTTAGACGAG. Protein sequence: CASSPPAGGLDE. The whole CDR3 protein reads CASSPPAGGLDEQYF.